This record looks at one T cell receptor (beta chain) sequence and its context. The library targeted TCRbeta and was prepared with unique molecular identifiers. TCRdb redid the calling of the PCR reads with MiXCR, one entry per CDR3 protein. The data hold about 610,000 distinct CDR3 sequences, with about 10% observed a single time. This specimen belongs to a study of T-cell reconstitution after alpha-beta-depleted transplantation in children. The sample here was PBMCs from the stem cell graft donor, taken from the stem cell graft. The source is a human donor who donated a stem cell graft to a child with acute myeloid leukemia.

CDR3 coding DNA: TGTGCCAGTAGTGGGACAGTATTACCTGATGAGCAGTTCTTC. It is translated as CASSGTVLPDEQFF. The chain uses TRBV19 and TRBJ2-1, with 7 bases fitting TRBD1. The J segment lost 8 bases and the V segment lost 5 bases, leaving 9 bases of the junction unmatched. The germline CDR1 and CDR2 sequences are LNHDA and SQIVND (reference sequence). This CDR3 spans 14 amino acids.